A single sample is the source of the 23 T cell receptor beta chains below, sequenced in a study of T cell clonotyping in hematopoietic cell transplantation. TCRdb's copy holds only in-frame clones and misses some; the assay was immunoSEQ multiplex PCR. The sample carries roughly 2,900 clones, roughly four fifths recorded once. Sample: peripheral blood mononuclear cells, taken 30 days after allogeneic stem cell transplant. The receptors were sampled from a male patient over 55 who had an allogeneic stem cell transplant, so T cells may come from the graft donor. Some clones in this sample may be carry-over from other donors' samples.

This chain's CDR3 is CASSLMGYNEQFF. DNA of the CDR3: TGTGCCAGCAGCTTGATGGGATACAATGAGCAGTTCTTC. The chain combines TRBV5-6 with TRBJ2-1, with D uncertain. The CDR3 is 13 residues long. Trimming pared 1 base from V and 4 bases from J, leaving 6 bases between. Germline V CDR1 and CDR2: SGHDT, YYEEEE. The entire variable domain, with the rest obtained from reference TRBV5-6 and TRBJ2-1, is as follows: DAGVTQSPTHLIKTRGQQVTLRCSPKSGHDTVSWYQQALGQGPQFIFQYYEEEERQRGNFPDRFSGHQFPNYSSELNVNALLLGDSALYLCASSLMGYNEQFFGPGTRLTVL.

Of note for this clone: A junction end diverges from the germline sequence, so it may reflect a read error. The J gene is TRBJ2-1, the V gene TRBV7-7; 10 positions agree with TRBD2. CDR3 length: 15 amino acids. In germline, CDR1 is SSHAT, CDR2 FNYEAQ (reference sequence). The CDR3 nucleotides are TGTGCTAGCAGCCATACTAGCGGGGAGGGCGATGAGCAGTTCTTC. Its protein is CASSHTSGEGDEQFF. Filled out from reference TRBV7-7 and TRBJ2-1, the complete variable domain reads GAGVSQSPRYKVTKRGQDVTLRCDPISSHATLYWYQQALGQGPEFLTYFNYEAQPDKSGLPSDRFSAERPEGSISTLTIQRTEQRDSAMYRCASSHTSGEGDEQFFGPGTRLTVL.

The chain has TRBV5-6 and TRBJ2-1; 7 nucleotides align to TRBD1. The CDR3 length is 16 residues. V dropped 3 bases and J dropped 3; count of bases not matched to a gene: 9. In germline, CDR1 is SGHDT, CDR2 YYEEEE. This CDR3 reads CASSSADRVDYNEQFF. The CDR3, as DNA: TGTGCCAGCAGCTCAGCCGACAGGGTAGACTACAATGAGCAGTTCTTC.

The gene calls are TRBV5-4 and TRBJ2-1; 8 bases line up with TRBD2. The CDR3 runs 15 residues. V was pared by 4 bases and J by 8 bases, with 11 bases of the junction left unmatched. Germline-derived CDR1 and CDR2 are SGHNT and YYREEE (reference sequence). CDR3 in amino acids: CASSGAGENYDEQFF. Here the CDR3 DNA reads TGTGCCAGCAGCGGAGCGGGAGAGAATTATGATGAGCAGTTCTTC.

The chain joins TRBV30 to TRBJ1-1, with a tentative D call TRBD1 (5 bases). The CDR3 covers 13 residues. Germline CDR1 GTSNPN, CDR2 SVGIG (reference sequence). V was cut by 2 bases and J by 4 bases, with 11 bases left in between. The DNA for the CDR3 is TGTGCCTGGAGTAGAGACAGCTCCACTGAAGCTTTCTTT. This sequence encodes CAWSRDSSTEAFF.

The chain couples TRBV5-1 to TRBJ2-7, with TRBD2 as a possible D gene (6 bases). The V and J ends lost 4 bases and 6 bases respectively, with 14 bases between them. The CDR3 is 13 residues long. Germline V CDR1 and CDR2: SGHRS, YFSETQ. The CDR3 nucleotides are TGCGCCAGCAGCGGCGGGACTCTCGGCGAGCAGTACTTC. It is translated as CASSGGTLGEQYF.

This clone appeared a few times. The chain joins TRBV18 to TRBJ2-7; 9 bases map to TRBD1. The germline V gene has CDR1 KGHSH and CDR2 LQKENI. This CDR3 has 15 residues. V lost 3 bases to trimming and J lost 3 bases; unmatched junction nucleotides: 6. The CDR3 sequence: CASSPPGQGFYEQYF. In DNA, the CDR3 is TGTGCCAGCTCACCCCCGGGACAGGGCTTCTACGAGCAGTACTTC.

This clone was observed a few times. The CDR3 loop reads CASSREIRDWDHGYTF. The CDR3 region has the DNA TGTGCCAGCAGTCGCGAAATCAGGGATTGGGATCATGGCTACACCTTC. The chain recombines TRBV2 with TRBJ1-2; D is perhaps TRBD1 (5 bases). The CDR3 is 16 amino acids. Germline CDR1 and CDR2: SNHLY and FYNNEI. Trimming removed 5 bases from V and 6 bases from J, with 22 bases in between.

The chain recombines TRBV10-3 with TRBJ2-2; D is perhaps TRBD2 (5 bases). The CDR3 length is 15 residues. V lost 5 bases to trimming and J lost 4 bases, with 14 bases between them. Germline CDR1 and CDR2: ENHRY and SYGVKD. CDR3 DNA: TGTGCCATCAGTCTGGACCTGGCGGGCACCGGGGAGCTGTTTTTT. Translated, it gives CAISLDLAGTGELFF.

The chain recombines TRBV6-1 with TRBJ2-7; 9 bases match TRBD2. Germline V gene lookup returns CDR1 MNHNS and CDR2 SASEGT. This CDR3 has 13 amino acids. Trimming at V came to 9 bases and at J to 3 bases, leaving 6 bases not matched to a gene. CDR3 coding DNA: TGTGCCAGTAGACTAGCGGCACTCTACGAGCAGTACTTC. This translates into CASRLAALYEQYF.

This clone was observed a handful of times. J is TRBJ2-7 and V is TRBV5-1, with 9 bases lining up with TRBD2. V gave up 0 bases and J gave up 2 bases; unmatched junction bases: 3. CDR3 length equals 15 residues. Germline CDR1 is SGHRS and CDR2 is YFSETQ. CDR3 sequence: CASSLVSGRAYEQYF. In DNA form, the CDR3 reads TGCGCCAGCAGCTTGGTTAGCGGGAGAGCCTACGAGCAGTACTTC.

The V call is TRBV9, the J call TRBJ1-2; 9 bases line up with TRBD1. The germline V gene has CDR1 SGDLS and CDR2 YYNGEE. The CDR3 extends over 12 amino acids. J lost 6 bases, V lost 6 bases, and 3 bases had no gene match. CDR3 in amino acids: CASNRGLDGYTF. CDR3 nucleotides: TGTGCCAGCAACAGGGGGCTTGATGGCTACACCTTC.

The V call is TRBV28, the J call TRBJ1-4; perhaps TRBD1 as D (5 bases). CDR1 and CDR2 (germline): MDHEN, SYDVKM. The CDR3 consists of 11 residues. V lost 5 bases to trimming and J lost 10 bases, with 8 bases between them. The CDR3 is CASSQGGKLFF. CDR3 DNA sequence: TGTGCCAGCAGTCAGGGAGGAAAACTGTTTTTT.

The rearrangement joins TRBV11-3 to TRBJ2-3, with TRBD2 matching 10 bases. The CDR3 runs 15 residues. V dropped 5 bases and J dropped 3; count of bases not matched to a gene: 5. From germline, CDR1 is SGHNT and CDR2 YENEEA. The CDR3 reads CASSTGLAVTDTQYF. The CDR3 DNA follows: TGTGCCAGCAGCACAGGACTAGCGGTTACAGATACGCAGTATTTT.

Only one count was recorded for this clone. CDR3 sequence (DNA): TGCGCCAGCAGCTCAGGGGGTCCGGCCTACAATGAGCAGTTCTTC. Residues: CASSSGGPAYNEQFF. V is TRBV5-1 and J is TRBJ2-1, with TRBD1 identical over 7 bases. V lost 3 bases, J lost 2 bases, and 5 bases stayed unmatched. From germline, CDR1 is SGHRS and CDR2 YFSETQ. The CDR3 covers 15 residues.

This chain uses TRBV5-1 with TRBJ2-1, with D maybe TRBD2 (6 bases). The V end lost 4 bases, the J end lost 6 bases, and 20 bases lay between the germline ends. Germline assignment: CDR1 SGHRS and CDR2 YFSETQ. CDR3 length: 16 amino acids. The CDR3 nucleotides are TGCGCCAGCAGCCGAGCCGCTAGCGCCCGGACCAATGAGCAGTTCTTC. This translates into CASSRAASARTNEQFF.

This chain links TRBV7-3 with TRBJ2-1, with unresolved D. V lost 5 bases and J 1 base, leaving 12 bases between the germline ends. Germline loops: CDR1 SGHTA, CDR2 FQGTGA. CDR3 length equals 15 residues. Written as DNA, the CDR3 is TGTGCCAGCAGCCGACGGGCCCCTTCCTACAATGAGCAGTTCTTC. It translates to CASSRRAPSYNEQFF.

This clone has only one observation. V is TRBV9 and J is TRBJ2-5; either TRBD1 or TRBD2 may fit D (7 bases each). V was pared by 4 bases and J by 8 bases, with 15 bases between. CDR3 length: 13 amino acids. Per the germline V gene, CDR1 is SGDLS and CDR2 is YYNGEE. Here the CDR3 DNA reads TGTGCCAGCAGCCCTTCCAGGGGGGGCACCCAGTACTTC. Translation: CASSPSRGGTQYF.

This chain connects TRBV5-1 to TRBJ1-3; no clear D gene. In germline, CDR1 is SGHRS, CDR2 YFSETQ. V was shortened by 0 bases and J by 1 base, with 5 bases between the two germline ends. The CDR3 is 14 residues long. CDR3 coding DNA: TGCGCCAGCAGCTTGGAAGGGTCTGGAAACACCATATATTTT. Its translation: CASSLEGSGNTIYF.

There are a few counts of this clone. This rearrangement joins TRBV5-4 to TRBJ2-2, with D tentatively TRBD2 (6 bases). This CDR3 has 13 amino acids. The germline gives CDR1 SGHNT, CDR2 YYREEE (reference sequence). V lost 2 bases and J 5 bases, leaving 7 bases between the germline ends. The CDR3 spells CASSFGGTGELFF. The CDR3, as DNA: TGTGCCAGCAGCTTTGGGGGGACCGGGGAGCTGTTTTTT.

CDR3 coding DNA: TGTGCCAGCAGCAACGGGAGAGACACTGAAGCTTTCTTT. Its translation: CASSNGRDTEAFF. The gene calls are TRBV7-8 and TRBJ1-1; D uncertain. The ends were cut back, 5 bases at V and 3 bases at J, with 10 bases in the middle. CDR3 length equals 13 residues. Germline CDR1 SGHVS, CDR2 FQNEAQ.

The V and J genes are TRBV30 and TRBJ1-1; D ambiguous. CDR1 GTSNPN and CDR2 SVGIG come from the germline V gene (reference sequence). V was shortened by 2 bases and J by 2 bases, with 6 bases between the two germline ends. The CDR3 length is 12 residues. The CDR3 loop reads CAWSPYNTEAFF. The DNA of the CDR3 is TGTGCCTGGAGTCCATACAACACTGAAGCTTTCTTT.

The chain employs TRBV25-1 and TRBJ1-1; no firm D call. V was shortened by 7 bases and J by 7 bases, with 10 bases between the two germline ends. The CDR3 has 11 residues. Per the germline V gene, CDR1 is MGHDK and CDR2 is SYGVNS. The CDR3 loop reads CASILWDEAFF. As DNA, the CDR3 is TGTGCCAGCATATTATGGGATGAAGCTTTCTTT.